The text below deals with one TCR beta chain. The CDR3 runs 18 residues. CDR1 LGHNA and CDR2 YNFKEQ come from the germline V gene. V lost 0 bases to trimming and J lost 0 bases, with 17 bases between them. The record originates from a study of T cell changes during pregnancy in multiple sclerosis. Repertoires were generated with immunoSEQ multiplex PCR, while TCRdb's copy carries only in-frame clones and drops some. The table records tens of thousands of clones, approximately 93% of them present only once. This TCR was sampled from a female donor with multiple sclerosis, enrolled in a pregnancy study. The chain couples TRBV4-2 to TRBJ1-1; D gene unclear. Sequenced here: CD8+ T cells from peripheral blood mononuclear cells, sampled in the third trimester of pregnancy. The CDR3 here is CASSQERIRGGMNTEAFF. DNA for the CDR3: TGTGCCAGCAGCCAAGAAAGAATCCGGGGAGGAATGAACACTGAAGCTTTCTTT.